The source of this TCR beta chain is a study of siplizumab effects on memory and regulatory T cells. Study results and caveats: Most proliferating CD4+ or CD8+ clones, roughly 75-96%, had no naive or memory assignment.

The study assayed approximately 100,000 TCR templates per sample. Only in-frame clones appear in the TCRdb table, and some are missing; sequencing was by immunoSEQ multiplex PCR. The repertoire holds approximately 70,000 clones, with about 89% as singletons. Points on this clone: The antigen is not known.

The V gene's germline CDR1 is KGHSH and CDR2 LQKENI. There are 14 residues in the CDR3. V lost 4 bases, J lost 4 bases, and 14 bases lay in between. The sample was CD8+ T cells sorted from blood. This clonotype was obtained from a human donor in good health. The chain carries TRBV18 and TRBJ2-7; no reliable D call. DNA for the CDR3: TGTGCCAGCTCACAAATACCTCTACCTTACGAGCAGTACTTC. This codes for CASSQIPLPYEQYF.